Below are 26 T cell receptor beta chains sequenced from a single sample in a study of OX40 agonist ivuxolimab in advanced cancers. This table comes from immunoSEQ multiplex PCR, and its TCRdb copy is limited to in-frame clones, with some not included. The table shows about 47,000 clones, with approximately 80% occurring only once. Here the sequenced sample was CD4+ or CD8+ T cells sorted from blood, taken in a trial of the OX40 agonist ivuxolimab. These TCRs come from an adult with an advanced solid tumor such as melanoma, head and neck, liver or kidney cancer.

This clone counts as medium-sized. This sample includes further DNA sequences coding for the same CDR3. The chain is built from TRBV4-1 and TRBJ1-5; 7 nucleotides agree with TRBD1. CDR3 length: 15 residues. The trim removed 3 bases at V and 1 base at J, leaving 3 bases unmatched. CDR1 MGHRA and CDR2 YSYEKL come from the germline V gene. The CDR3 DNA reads TGCGCCAGCAGCCAGACAGGGACCAGCAATCAGCCCCAGCATTTT. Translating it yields CASSQTGTSNQPQHF.

The CDR3 nucleotides are TGTGCCAGCAGCGTAGCCAGTAAGAACGAGCAGTACTTC. Translating gives CASSVASKNEQYF. The J gene is TRBJ2-7, the V gene TRBV9, with no clear D. Germline V gene data show CDR1 as SGDLS and CDR2 as YYNGEE. Trimming cost V 0 bases and J 5 bases, with 9 bases left between them. CDR3 length equals 13 residues.

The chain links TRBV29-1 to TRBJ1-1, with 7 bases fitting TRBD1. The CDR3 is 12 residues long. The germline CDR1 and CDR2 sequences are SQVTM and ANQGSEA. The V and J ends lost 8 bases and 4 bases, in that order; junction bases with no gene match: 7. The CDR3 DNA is TGCAGCTCGAGACAGGGCGGCACTGAAGCTTTCTTT. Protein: CSSRQGGTEAFF.

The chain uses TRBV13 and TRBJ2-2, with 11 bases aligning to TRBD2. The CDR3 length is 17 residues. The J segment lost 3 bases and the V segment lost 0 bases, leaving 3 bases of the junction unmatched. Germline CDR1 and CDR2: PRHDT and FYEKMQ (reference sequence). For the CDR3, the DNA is TGTGCCAGCAGCTTAGGCTCACTAGCGGGAGACACCGGGGAGCTGTTTTTT. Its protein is CASSLGSLAGDTGELFF.

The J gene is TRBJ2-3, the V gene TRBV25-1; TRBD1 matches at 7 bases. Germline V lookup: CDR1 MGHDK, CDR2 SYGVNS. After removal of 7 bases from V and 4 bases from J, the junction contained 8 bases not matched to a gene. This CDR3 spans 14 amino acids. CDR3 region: CASNTGVGADTQYF. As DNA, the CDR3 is TGTGCCAGCAATACAGGGGTCGGGGCAGATACGCAGTATTTT.

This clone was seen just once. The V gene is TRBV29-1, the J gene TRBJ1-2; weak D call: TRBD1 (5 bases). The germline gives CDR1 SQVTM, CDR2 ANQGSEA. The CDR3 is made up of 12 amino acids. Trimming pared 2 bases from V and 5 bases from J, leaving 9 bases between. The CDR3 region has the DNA TGCAGCGTTGAAAGGGGAGAGTATGGCTACACCTTC. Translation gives CSVERGEYGYTF.

CDR3 in amino acids: CASSHRDGGELFF. CDR3 DNA: TGTGCCAGCAGTCACAGGGATGGCGGGGAGCTGTTTTTT. The J gene is TRBJ2-2, the V gene TRBV27; weak D call: TRBD1 (6 bases). This CDR3 contains 13 residues. V lost 5 bases, J lost 7 bases, and 11 bases lay in between. Germline CDR1 is MNHEY and CDR2 is SMNVEV (reference sequence).

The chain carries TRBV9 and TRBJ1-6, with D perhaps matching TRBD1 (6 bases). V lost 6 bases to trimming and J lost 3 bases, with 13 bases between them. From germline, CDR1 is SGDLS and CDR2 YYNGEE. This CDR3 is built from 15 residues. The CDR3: CASTSGDFYNSPLHF. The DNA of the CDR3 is TGTGCCAGCACCTCAGGGGACTTCTATAATTCACCCCTCCACTTT.

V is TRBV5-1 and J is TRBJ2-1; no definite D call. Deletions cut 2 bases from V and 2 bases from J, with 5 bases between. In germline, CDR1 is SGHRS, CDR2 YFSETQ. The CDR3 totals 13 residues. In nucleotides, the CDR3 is TGCGCCAGCAGCTTTGGGGCCTACAATGAGCAGTTCTTC. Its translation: CASSFGAYNEQFF.

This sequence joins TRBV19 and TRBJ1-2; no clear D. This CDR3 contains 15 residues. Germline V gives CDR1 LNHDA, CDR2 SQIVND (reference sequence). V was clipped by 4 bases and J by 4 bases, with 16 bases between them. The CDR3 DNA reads TGTGCCAGTAGTAACGGCGCCGACTACCTCTATGGCTACACCTTC. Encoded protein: CASSNGADYLYGYTF.

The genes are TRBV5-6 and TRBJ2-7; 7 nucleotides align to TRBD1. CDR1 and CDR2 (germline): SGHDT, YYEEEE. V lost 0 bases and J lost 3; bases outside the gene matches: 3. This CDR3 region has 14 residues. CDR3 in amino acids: CASSLDRGYYEQYF. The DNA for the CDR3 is TGTGCCAGCAGCTTGGACAGGGGTTACTACGAGCAGTACTTC.

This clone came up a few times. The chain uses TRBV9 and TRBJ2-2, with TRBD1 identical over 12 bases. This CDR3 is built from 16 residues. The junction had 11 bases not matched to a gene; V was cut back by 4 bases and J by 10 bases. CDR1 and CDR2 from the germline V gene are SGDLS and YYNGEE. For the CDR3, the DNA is TGTGCCAGCAGCCCGGGGACAGGGGGCGGTCACGAGGAGCTGTTTTTT. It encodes CASSPGTGGGHEELFF.

CDR3 in DNA: TGTGCCAGCAGCCGCGGACAGGGATGGTCCTACAATGAGCAGTTCTTC. Its translation: CASSRGQGWSYNEQFF. The genes are TRBV28 and TRBJ2-1; 8 bases agree with TRBD1. Looked up from germline, CDR1 is MDHEN and CDR2 is SYDVKM. The V gene end was trimmed by 6 bases and the J gene end by 1 base; junction bases not matched to a gene: 8. The CDR3 runs to 16 residues.

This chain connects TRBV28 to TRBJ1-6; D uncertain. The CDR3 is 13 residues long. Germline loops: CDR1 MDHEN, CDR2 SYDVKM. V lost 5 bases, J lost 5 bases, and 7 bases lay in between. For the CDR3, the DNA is TGTGCCAGCAGTCCCCCCCATAATTCACCCCTCCACTTT. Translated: CASSPPHNSPLHF.

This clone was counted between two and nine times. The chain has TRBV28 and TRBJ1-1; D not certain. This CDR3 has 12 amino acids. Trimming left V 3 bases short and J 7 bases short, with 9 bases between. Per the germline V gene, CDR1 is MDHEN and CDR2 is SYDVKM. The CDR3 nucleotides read TGTGCCAGCAGTTTTCGGGGAGATGAAGCTTTCTTT. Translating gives CASSFRGDEAFF.

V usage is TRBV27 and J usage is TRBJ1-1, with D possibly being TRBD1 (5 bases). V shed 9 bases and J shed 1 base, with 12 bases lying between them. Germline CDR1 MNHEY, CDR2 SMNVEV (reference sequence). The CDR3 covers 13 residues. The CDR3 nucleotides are TGTGCCAGTGGGGGGGGGTGGAACACTGAAGCTTTCTTT. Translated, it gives CASGGGWNTEAFF.

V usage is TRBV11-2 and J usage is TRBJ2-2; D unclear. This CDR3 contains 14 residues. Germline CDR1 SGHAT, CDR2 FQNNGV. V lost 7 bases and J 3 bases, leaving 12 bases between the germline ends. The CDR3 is CASNPDTYTGELFF. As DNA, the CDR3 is TGTGCCAGCAACCCAGACACCTACACCGGGGAGCTGTTTTTT.

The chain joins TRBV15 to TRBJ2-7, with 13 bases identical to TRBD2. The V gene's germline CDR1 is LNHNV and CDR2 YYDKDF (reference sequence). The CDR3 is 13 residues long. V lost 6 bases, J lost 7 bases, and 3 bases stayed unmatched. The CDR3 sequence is CATRLAGGSEQYF. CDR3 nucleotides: TGTGCCACCAGACTAGCGGGAGGGTCGGAGCAGTACTTC.

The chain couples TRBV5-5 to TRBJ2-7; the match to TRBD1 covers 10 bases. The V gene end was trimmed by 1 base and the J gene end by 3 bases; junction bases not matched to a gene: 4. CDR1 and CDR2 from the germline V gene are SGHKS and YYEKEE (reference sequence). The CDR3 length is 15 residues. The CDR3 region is CASSLWGTGDYEQYF. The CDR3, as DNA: TGTGCCAGCAGCTTGTGGGGGACAGGGGACTACGAGCAGTACTTC.

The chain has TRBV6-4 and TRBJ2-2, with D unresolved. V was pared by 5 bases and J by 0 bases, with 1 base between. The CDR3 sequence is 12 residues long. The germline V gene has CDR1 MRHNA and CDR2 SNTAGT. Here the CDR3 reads CASSSNTGELFF. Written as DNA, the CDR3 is TGTGCCAGCAGTTCGAACACCGGGGAGCTGTTTTTT.

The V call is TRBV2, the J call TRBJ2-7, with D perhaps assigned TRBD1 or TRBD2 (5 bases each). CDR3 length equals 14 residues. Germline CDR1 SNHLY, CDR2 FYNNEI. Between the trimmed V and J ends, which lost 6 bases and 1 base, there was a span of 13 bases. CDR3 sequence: CASRDGTRSYEQYF. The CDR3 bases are TGTGCCAGCAGGGACGGGACCCGTTCCTACGAGCAGTACTTC.

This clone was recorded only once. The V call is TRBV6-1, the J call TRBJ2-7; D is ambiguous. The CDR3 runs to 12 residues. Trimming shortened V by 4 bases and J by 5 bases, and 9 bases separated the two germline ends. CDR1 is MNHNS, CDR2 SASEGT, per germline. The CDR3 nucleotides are TGTGCCAGCAGTGCCCCCCTGAACGAGCAGTACTTC. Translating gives CASSAPLNEQYF.

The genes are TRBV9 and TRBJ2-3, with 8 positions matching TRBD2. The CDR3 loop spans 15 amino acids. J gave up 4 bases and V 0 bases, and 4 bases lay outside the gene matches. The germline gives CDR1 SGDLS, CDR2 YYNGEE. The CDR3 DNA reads TGTGCCAGCAGCGTAGGGGGACTAGTTCCAGATACGCAGTATTTT. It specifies CASSVGGLVPDTQYF.

The CDR3: CASSLGPYTGELFF. In DNA, the CDR3 is TGTGCCAGCAGTTTAGGGCCCTACACCGGGGAGCTGTTTTTT. The V call is TRBV27, the J call TRBJ2-2; D unresolved. The CDR3 covers 14 residues. Germline-derived CDR1 and CDR2 are MNHEY and SMNVEV (reference sequence). V gave up 2 bases and J gave up 3 bases, with 7 bases separating them.

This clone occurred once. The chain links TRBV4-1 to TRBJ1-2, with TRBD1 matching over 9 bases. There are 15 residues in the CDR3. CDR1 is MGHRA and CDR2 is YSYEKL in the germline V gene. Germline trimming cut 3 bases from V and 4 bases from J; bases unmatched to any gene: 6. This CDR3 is CASSQEQGAGYGYTF. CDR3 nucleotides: TGCGCCAGCAGCCAGGAACAGGGGGCAGGCTATGGCTACACCTTC.

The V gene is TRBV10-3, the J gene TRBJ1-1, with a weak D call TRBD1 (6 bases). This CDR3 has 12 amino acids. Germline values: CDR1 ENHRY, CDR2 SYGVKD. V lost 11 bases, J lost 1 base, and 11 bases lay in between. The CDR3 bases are TGTGCCGGTGGACAGCCGAACACTGAAGCTTTCTTT. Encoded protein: CAGGQPNTEAFF.